The TCR beta chain under discussion was sequenced for a study of cytomegalovirus exposure and HLA in healthy donors. The assay was immunoSEQ multiplex PCR, and TCRdb's table has in-frame clones only and misses some. This table has roughly 180,000 clones, about four fifths appearing once. Unmatched junction bases numbered 10, after V lost 4 bases and J lost 6 bases. Germline-derived CDR1 and CDR2 are SGHTS and YDEGEE. The CDR3 loop spans 15 amino acids. The clonotype originates from a man aged 18-30 years in good health and CMV-seropositive. J is TRBJ1-2 and V is TRBV5-8; 9 nucleotides match TRBD1. Sequenced sample: PBMCs. The CDR3 nucleotides are TGTGCCAGCAGCGTAATGGGGACAGGGTACCATGGCTACACCTTC. Its protein product is CASSVMGTGYHGYTF.